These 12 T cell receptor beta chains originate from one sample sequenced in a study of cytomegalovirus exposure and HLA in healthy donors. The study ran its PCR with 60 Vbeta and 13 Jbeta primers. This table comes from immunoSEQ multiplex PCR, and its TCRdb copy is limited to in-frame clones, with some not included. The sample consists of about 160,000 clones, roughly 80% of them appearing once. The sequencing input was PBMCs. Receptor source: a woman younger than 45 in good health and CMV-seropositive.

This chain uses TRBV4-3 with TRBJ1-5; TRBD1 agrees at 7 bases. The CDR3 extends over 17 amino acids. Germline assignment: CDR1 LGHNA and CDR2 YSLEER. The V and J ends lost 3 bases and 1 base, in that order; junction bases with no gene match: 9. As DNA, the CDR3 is TGCGCCAGCAGCCAGTGGACAGGAACACTGAGCAATCAGCCCCAGCATTTT. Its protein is CASSQWTGTLSNQPQHF.

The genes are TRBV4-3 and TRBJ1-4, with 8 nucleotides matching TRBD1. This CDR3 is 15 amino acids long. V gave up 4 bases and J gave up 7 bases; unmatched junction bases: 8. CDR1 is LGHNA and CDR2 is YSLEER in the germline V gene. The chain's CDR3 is CASSLNRGNFEKLFF. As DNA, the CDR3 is TGCGCCAGCAGCCTCAACAGGGGGAATTTTGAAAAACTGTTTTTT.

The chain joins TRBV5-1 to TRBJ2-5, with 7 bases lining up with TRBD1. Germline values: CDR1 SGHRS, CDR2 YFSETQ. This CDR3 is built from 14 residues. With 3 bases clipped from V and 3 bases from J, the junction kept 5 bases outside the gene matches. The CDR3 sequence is CASSWTGRKETQYF. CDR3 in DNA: TGCGCCAGCAGCTGGACAGGAAGGAAAGAGACCCAGTACTTC.

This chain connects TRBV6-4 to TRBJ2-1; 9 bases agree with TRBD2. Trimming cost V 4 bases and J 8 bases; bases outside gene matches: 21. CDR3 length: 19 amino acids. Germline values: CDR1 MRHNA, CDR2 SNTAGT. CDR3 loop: CASSVFGGFGGGAEDEQFF. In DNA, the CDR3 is TGTGCCAGCAGTGTCTTTGGGGGGTTCGGCGGGGGGGCCGAGGATGAGCAGTTCTTC.

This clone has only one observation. The chain's CDR3 is CASSISTGGLNQPQHF. The DNA of the CDR3 is TGTGCCAGTAGTATCTCGACAGGGGGCCTCAATCAGCCCCAGCATTTT. The chain employs TRBV19 and TRBJ1-5; 10 bases are shared with TRBD1. Germline lookup yields CDR1 LNHDA and CDR2 SQIVND (reference sequence). The V gene end was trimmed by 3 bases and the J gene end by 3 bases; junction bases not matched to a gene: 5. The CDR3 loop spans 16 amino acids.

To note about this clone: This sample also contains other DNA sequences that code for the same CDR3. This CDR3 is CASSEGAGTEAFF. CDR3 bases: TGTGCCAGCAGTGAGGGGGCTGGCACTGAAGCTTTCTTT. The chain carries TRBV2 and TRBJ1-1; D might be TRBD1 (6 bases). The CDR3 totals 13 residues. V was pared by 3 bases and J by 4 bases, with 9 bases between. Germline V gives CDR1 SNHLY, CDR2 FYNNEI.

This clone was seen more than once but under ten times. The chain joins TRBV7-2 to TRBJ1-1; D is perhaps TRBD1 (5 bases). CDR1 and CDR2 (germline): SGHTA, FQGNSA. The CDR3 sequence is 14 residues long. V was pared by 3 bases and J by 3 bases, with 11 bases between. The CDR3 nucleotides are TGTGCCAGCAGCTTCAGTAGGGGATACACTGAAGCTTTCTTT. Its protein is CASSFSRGYTEAFF.

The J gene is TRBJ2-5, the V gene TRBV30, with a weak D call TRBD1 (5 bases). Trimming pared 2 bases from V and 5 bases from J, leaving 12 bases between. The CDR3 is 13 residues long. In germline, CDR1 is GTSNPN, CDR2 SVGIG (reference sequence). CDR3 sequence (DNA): TGTGCCTGGAGTCCGCCAGGGCCCGAGACCCAGTACTTC. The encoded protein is CAWSPPGPETQYF.

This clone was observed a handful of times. CDR3 nucleotides: TGTGCCAGCAGTTTCCGGGGGATGATTCCAGATACGCAGTATTTT. Amino acids: CASSFRGMIPDTQYF. This chain joins TRBV27 and TRBJ2-3; TRBD2 is a possible D gene (6 bases). The V and J ends lost 3 bases and 4 bases respectively, with 14 bases between them. Germline V CDR1 and CDR2: MNHEY, SMNVEV (reference sequence). The CDR3 runs to 15 residues.

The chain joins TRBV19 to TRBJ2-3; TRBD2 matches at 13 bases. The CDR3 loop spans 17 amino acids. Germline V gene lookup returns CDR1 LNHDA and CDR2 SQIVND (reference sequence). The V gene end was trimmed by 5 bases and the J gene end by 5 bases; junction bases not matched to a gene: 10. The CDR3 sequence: CASSLLGTSGVGDTQYF. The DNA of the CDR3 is TGTGCCAGTAGTTTACTCGGGACTAGCGGGGTTGGAGATACGCAGTATTTT.

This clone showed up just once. CDR3 bases: TGTGCCAGCAGCTTACAGGGGTCGTACGAGCAGTACTTC. Residues: CASSLQGSYEQYF. This rearrangement joins TRBV11-3 to TRBJ2-7; D is perhaps TRBD1 (6 bases). Germline V gives CDR1 SGHNT, CDR2 YENEEA. Trimming removed 2 bases at V and 4 bases at J, with 9 bases between. This CDR3 is 13 amino acids long.

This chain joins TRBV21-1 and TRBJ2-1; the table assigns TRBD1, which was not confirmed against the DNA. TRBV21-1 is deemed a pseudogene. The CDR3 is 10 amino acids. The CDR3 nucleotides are TGTGCCAGCAGCAAGGTAATAGGGGTCTTC. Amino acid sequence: CASSKVIGVF.